This TCR beta chain was observed in a study of early T cells in non-severe SARS-CoV-2 infection. In the study overall: The chains were unpaired, and the sequenced material was bulk RNA from unsorted whole blood. Study-level findings and limits: In VDJdb matching, anti-spike CD8 responses were favored while private and CD4 specificities went missing.

Notes on this clonotype: Its target is unknown.

Unique molecular identifiers tagged individual cDNA molecules. TCRdb independently ran MiXCR on the 5' RACE reads; one entry per CDR3 protein. The repertoire holds roughly 99,000 distinct CDR3 sequences, less than 15% seen once, with roughly 4.5% in the top ten. The CDR3 runs 16 residues. Germline CDR1 and CDR2: SGHRS and YFSETQ. Unmatched junction bases numbered 12, after V lost 4 bases and J lost 4 bases. This chain joins TRBV5-1 and TRBJ1-2, with 8 nucleotides matching TRBD1. The receptor comes from an adult who was a healthcare worker with PCR-confirmed SARS-CoV-2 infection or an uninfected control (not recorded which). The material sequenced was whole blood, taken at baseline. CDR3 bases: TGCGCCAGCAGCCTGGGACAGGCGATATATGCCTATGGCTACACCTTC. This gives the protein CASSLGQAIYAYGYTF.